The 27 T cell receptor beta chains given below trace back to one sample, sequenced in a study of human T cells and chemical hapten exposure. TCRdb re-analysed the RACE reads in MiXCR, keeping a single row per CDR3 protein. The profile shows about 99,000 distinct CDR3 sequences, 9.5% to 15% of them singletons. Time point meaning: patch test 1, 2 weeks after DPC sensitization. Described treatment: therapeutic diphenylcyclopropenone sensitization with weekly scalp DPC. Sequenced material: whole blood, taken in connection with sensitization to the hapten diphenylcyclopropenone (DPC). These TCRs come from a woman aged 40 to 50 with alopecia areata. Some clones in this sample may be carry-over from other donors' samples.

The J gene is TRBJ2-1, the V gene TRBV7-9; either TRBD1 or TRBD2 may fit D (6 bases each). This CDR3 contains 16 residues. The germline V gene encodes CDR1 SEHNR and CDR2 FQNEAQ (reference sequence). Trimming cost V 5 bases and J 2 bases, with 16 bases left between them. The CDR3 region is CASSPRGRSPYNEQFF. DNA of the CDR3: TGTGCCAGCAGCCCCCGGGGGCGAAGTCCCTACAATGAGCAGTTCTTC.

This clonotype was detected a few times. The chain employs TRBV28 and TRBJ2-7; D uncertain. The CDR3 runs to 12 residues. V was trimmed by 5 bases and J by 3 bases, leaving 8 bases between them. CDR1 and CDR2 from the germline V gene are MDHEN and SYDVKM. The CDR3 DNA reads as TGTGCCAGCAGTCCGGTGAACTACGAGCAGTACTTC. As protein: CASSPVNYEQYF.

The chain uses TRBV24-1 and TRBJ2-7, with 9 nucleotides matching TRBD1. With 3 bases clipped from V and 3 bases from J, the junction kept 8 bases outside the gene matches. CDR3 length equals 16 residues. Germline-derived CDR1 and CDR2 are KGHDR and SFDVKD. This chain's CDR3 is CATSDRKTGGDYEQYF. DNA for the CDR3: TGTGCCACCAGTGATCGTAAGACAGGGGGTGACTACGAGCAGTACTTC.

This rearrangement joins TRBV30 to TRBJ2-6; tentatively, D is TRBD2 (5 bases). Germline lookup yields CDR1 GTSNPN and CDR2 SVGIG (reference sequence). V lost 8 bases and J lost 0, with 8 bases in between. The CDR3 runs to 13 residues. This chain's CDR3 is CARGPSGANVLTF. DNA of the CDR3: TGTGCCCGAGGGCCCTCTGGGGCCAACGTCCTGACTTTC.

This clonotype was counted between two and nine times. This chain joins TRBV5-1 and TRBJ2-1; no clear D. Trimming pared 4 bases from V and 4 bases from J, leaving 12 bases between. CDR1 SGHRS and CDR2 YFSETQ come from the germline V gene. The CDR3 is 14 residues long. The DNA of the CDR3 is TGCGCCAGCAGCGCAGATATTTCATACAATGAGCAGTTCTTC. It specifies CASSADISYNEQFF.

The gene calls are TRBV27 and TRBJ2-7; 13 nucleotides agree with TRBD2. V was clipped by 6 bases and J by 4 bases; unmatched bases: 6. Germline loops: CDR1 MNHEY, CDR2 SMNVEV (reference sequence). The CDR3 is 15 amino acids. CDR3 amino acids: CASRGSGLAGYEQYF. The CDR3 DNA reads as TGTGCCAGCAGGGGCTCGGGACTAGCGGGGTACGAGCAGTACTTC.

This clonotype occurred many times. V is TRBV9 and J is TRBJ2-7; D perhaps matches TRBD1 (6 bases). The CDR3 consists of 13 residues. CDR1 is SGDLS, CDR2 YYNGEE, per germline. V dropped 3 bases and J dropped 7 bases, with 14 bases sitting between them. The DNA of the CDR3 is TGTGCCAGCAGCGCGACAGGCCCAGGGGAGCAGTACTTC. Translating gives CASSATGPGEQYF.

The J gene is TRBJ1-3, the V gene TRBV20-1, with unresolved D. CDR3 length: 14 amino acids. V was trimmed by 6 bases and J by 0 bases, leaving 12 bases between them. Germline assignment: CDR1 DFQATT and CDR2 SNEGSKA (reference sequence). This CDR3 reads CSAGRANSGNTIYF. In DNA, the CDR3 is TGCAGTGCCGGTCGGGCAAACTCTGGAAACACCATATATTTT.

This clonotype was seen ten or more times. The V call is TRBV7-2, the J call TRBJ1-5, with a weak D call TRBD1 (6 bases). This CDR3 spans 15 amino acids. Germline-derived CDR1 and CDR2 are SGHTA and FQGNSA. With 4 bases removed from V and 5 bases from J, the gap between germline ends came to 15 bases. The CDR3 here is CASSSAGGAHQPQHF. CDR3 bases: TGTGCCAGCAGCTCAGCCGGGGGGGCGCATCAGCCCCAGCATTTT.

This clonotype was detected only a few times. The chain has TRBV29-1 and TRBJ1-1, with 10 bases lining up with TRBD1. This CDR3 contains 12 residues. Unmatched junction bases numbered 3, after V lost 7 bases and J lost 4 bases. Germline lookup yields CDR1 SQVTM and CDR2 ANQGSEA. DNA for the CDR3: TGCAGCGCCGACAGGGGGCTCACTGAAGCTTTCTTT. Translated, it gives CSADRGLTEAFF. Drawing the rest from reference TRBV29-1 and TRBJ1-1, the complete variable domain is SAVISQKPSRDICQRGTSLTIQCQVDSQVTMMFWYRQQPGQSLTLIATANQGSEATYESGFVIDKFPISRPNLTFSTLTVSNMSPEDSSIYLCSADRGLTEAFFGQGTRLTVV.

This clonotype was observed at least ten times. The chain has TRBV28 and TRBJ2-7, with D possibly being TRBD2 (5 bases). CDR1 and CDR2 from the germline V gene are MDHEN and SYDVKM. Trimming left V 8 bases short and J 2 bases short, with 10 bases between. This CDR3 is built from 12 residues. CDR3 region: CASPRVTYEQYF. DNA for the CDR3: TGTGCCAGCCCGAGGGTAACCTACGAGCAGTACTTC.

At least ten counts were recorded for this clonotype. This sequence joins TRBV4-3 and TRBJ2-6, with 9 bases aligning to TRBD1. There are 16 residues in the CDR3. After removal of 3 bases from V and 9 bases from J, the junction contained 9 bases not matched to a gene. Germline CDR1 LGHNA, CDR2 YSLEER. CDR3 coding DNA: TGCGCCAGCAGCCAGCTTACGGGACAGGGTCTCAACGTCCTGACTTTC. Residues: CASSQLTGQGLNVLTF.

The chain uses TRBV5-1 and TRBJ2-1; 10 bases line up with TRBD2. The CDR3 loop spans 16 amino acids. Per the germline V gene, CDR1 is SGHRS and CDR2 is YFSETQ. With 0 bases clipped from V and 4 bases from J, the junction kept 4 bases outside the gene matches. The CDR3 nucleotides are TGCGCCAGCAGCTTGGTCGGACTAGCGGAATACAATGAGCAGTTCTTC. It encodes CASSLVGLAEYNEQFF.

The table lists this clonotype with many counts. The chain employs TRBV6-2 or TRBV6-3 and TRBJ2-1; 11 bases match TRBD2. This CDR3 comprises 15 residues. V lost 8 bases, J lost 6 bases, and 9 bases stayed unmatched. CDR1 and CDR2 from the germline V gene are MNHEY and SVGEGT. CDR3 DNA: TGTGCCAGCCTCTCCGGGACTAGCGGTCGCAATGAGCAGTTCTTC. Protein: CASLSGTSGRNEQFF.

J is TRBJ2-6 and V is TRBV4-1; 9 bases are a match to TRBD1. The CDR3 loop spans 19 amino acids. Per germline, CDR1 MGHRA and CDR2 YSYEKL. Trimming at V came to 3 bases and at J to 0 bases, leaving 9 bases not matched to a gene. The CDR3 nucleotides are TGCGCCAGCAGCCAGGCGCCGGGACAGGGAGGCTCTGGGGCCAACGTCCTGACTTTC. Its protein product is CASSQAPGQGGSGANVLTF.

The chain links TRBV6-2 or TRBV6-3 to TRBJ2-2; D is perhaps TRBD2 (6 bases). Per germline, CDR1 MNHEY and CDR2 SVGEGT. This CDR3 has 15 amino acids. V gave up 5 bases and J gave up 5 bases, with 15 bases separating them. CDR3 bases: TGTGCCAGCAGTGCCGGAGGGTTACCGACCGGGGAGCTGTTTTTT. Its translation is CASSAGGLPTGELFF.

This clonotype was picked up a small number of times. V usage is TRBV3-1 and J usage is TRBJ1-2; 8 positions match TRBD1. V gave up 3 bases and J gave up 5 bases; unmatched junction bases: 8. In germline, CDR1 is LGHDT, CDR2 YNNKEL (reference sequence). CDR3 length: 15 amino acids. CDR3 DNA sequence: TGTGCCAGCAGCCAGCTGGGACAGGCCTTTTATGGCTACACCTTC. This sequence encodes CASSQLGQAFYGYTF.

This clonotype has a count of ten or more. The chain joins TRBV6-5 to TRBJ2-1, with D perhaps TRBD2 (6 bases). V was cut by 5 bases and J by 7 bases, with 18 bases left in between. Germline assignment: CDR1 MNHEY and CDR2 SVGAGI. The length of the CDR3 is 15 residues. DNA of the CDR3: TGTGCCAGCAGTCCCTTCCGGGAGTTTAGGAATGAGCAGTTCTTC. This sequence encodes CASSPFREFRNEQFF.

This sequence joins TRBV19 and TRBJ2-7, with 9 nucleotides matching TRBD1. The CDR3 consists of 15 residues. Germline assignment: CDR1 LNHDA and CDR2 SQIVND (reference sequence). J gave up 2 bases and V 3 bases, and 5 bases lay outside the gene matches. The chain's CDR3 is CASSIVTGGAYEQYF. The CDR3 DNA is TGTGCCAGTAGTATTGTCACAGGGGGCGCCTACGAGCAGTACTTC.

In this sample, this clonotype turned up many times. The V gene is TRBV24-1, the J gene TRBJ2-3, with D hard to call. Trimming took 3 bases from V and 0 from J, leaving 6 bases between them. The CDR3 sequence is 14 residues long. From germline, CDR1 is KGHDR and CDR2 SFDVKD. This CDR3 reads CATSDPVSTDTQYF. In nucleotides, the CDR3 is TGTGCCACCAGTGATCCGGTTAGCACAGATACGCAGTATTTT.

V is TRBV3-1 and J is TRBJ2-1; no firm D call. Germline-derived CDR1 and CDR2 are LGHDT and YNNKEL (reference sequence). Trimming stripped 2 bases from V and 10 bases from J, with 12 bases between. CDR3 length: 13 amino acids. CDR3 DNA: TGTGCCAGCAGCCAACTGGAGAAAGAAGAGCAGTTCTTC. Its translation: CASSQLEKEEQFF.

The chain has TRBV4-3 and TRBJ2-1; tentative D call: TRBD2 (5 bases). CDR1 is LGHNA and CDR2 is YSLEER in the germline V gene. The CDR3 consists of 15 residues. Trimming stripped 0 bases from V and 7 bases from J, with 13 bases between. The CDR3 region is CASSQEVIALNEQFF. In nucleotides, the CDR3 is TGCGCCAGCAGCCAAGAGGTGATAGCGTTGAATGAGCAGTTCTTC.

The chain uses TRBV7-8 and TRBJ2-1; D possibly corresponds to TRBD2 (6 bases). V lost 4 bases and J 8 bases, leaving 18 bases between the germline ends. Germline assignment: CDR1 SGHVS and CDR2 FQNEAQ. The CDR3 contains 15 residues. The CDR3 sequence is CASSWRALAHHEQFF. The CDR3 DNA reads as TGTGCCAGCAGCTGGAGGGCCCTAGCGCACCATGAGCAGTTCTTC.

V usage is TRBV7-2 and J usage is TRBJ1-2; no definite D call. With 8 bases removed from V and 0 bases from J, the gap between germline ends came to 10 bases. This CDR3 has 13 residues. Germline CDR1 and CDR2: SGHTA and FQGNSA. The CDR3, as DNA: TGTGCCAGCCGAAAAGCAGCTAACTATGGCTACACCTTC. Translation: CASRKAANYGYTF.

This chain links TRBV5-1 with TRBJ2-7; D not certain. Trimming cost V 7 bases and J 8 bases, with 7 bases left between them. Germline CDR1 reads SGHRS; CDR2 reads YFSETQ. The CDR3 runs 9 residues. The CDR3 DNA is TGCGCCAGCGGCCTTAAGCAGTACTTC. It is translated as CASGLKQYF.

This clonotype was counted a few times. This sequence joins TRBV9 and TRBJ2-2; D is possibly TRBD1 (6 bases). This CDR3 has 14 residues. Trimming took 3 bases from V and 5 from J, leaving 11 bases between them. Germline loops: CDR1 SGDLS, CDR2 YYNGEE. The CDR3, as DNA: TGTGCCAGCAGCGCGAGACAGGCGACCGGGGAGCTGTTTTTT. Amino acid sequence: CASSARQATGELFF.

This clonotype was seen many times. The chain joins TRBV7-2 to TRBJ2-1; D is unresolved. Deletions cut 3 bases from V and 5 bases from J, with 8 bases between. The CDR3 sequence is 13 residues long. Germline-derived CDR1 and CDR2 are SGHTA and FQGNSA. CDR3 DNA sequence: TGTGCCAGCAGCTTGGCTCGGGACAATGAGCAGTTCTTC. It specifies CASSLARDNEQFF.